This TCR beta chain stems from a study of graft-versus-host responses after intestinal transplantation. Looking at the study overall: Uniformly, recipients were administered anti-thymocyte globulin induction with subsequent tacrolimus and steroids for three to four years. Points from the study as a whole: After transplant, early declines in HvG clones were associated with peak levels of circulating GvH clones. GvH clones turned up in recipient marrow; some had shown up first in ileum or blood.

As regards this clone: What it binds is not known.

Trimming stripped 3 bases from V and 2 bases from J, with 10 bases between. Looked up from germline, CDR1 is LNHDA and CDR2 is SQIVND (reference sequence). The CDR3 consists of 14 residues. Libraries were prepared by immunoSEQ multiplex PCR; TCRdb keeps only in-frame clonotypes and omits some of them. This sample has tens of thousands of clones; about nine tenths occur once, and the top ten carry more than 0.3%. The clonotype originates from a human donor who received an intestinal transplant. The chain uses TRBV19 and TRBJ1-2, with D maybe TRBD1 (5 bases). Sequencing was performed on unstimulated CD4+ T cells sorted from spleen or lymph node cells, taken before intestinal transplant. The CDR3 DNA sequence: TGTGCCAGTAGTATGGGACGAACGAACTATGGCTACACCTTC. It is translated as CASSMGRTNYGYTF.